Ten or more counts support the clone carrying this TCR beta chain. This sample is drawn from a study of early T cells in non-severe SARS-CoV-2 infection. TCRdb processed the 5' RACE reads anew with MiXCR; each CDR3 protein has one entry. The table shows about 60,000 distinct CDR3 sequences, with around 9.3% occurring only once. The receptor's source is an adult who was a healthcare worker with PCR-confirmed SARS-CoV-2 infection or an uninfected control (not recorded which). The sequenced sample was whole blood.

The CDR3 sequence is CASSPRRTSGYNEQFF. DNA for the CDR3: TGTGCCAGCAGCCCACGTAGGACTAGCGGCTACAATGAGCAGTTCTTC. This chain joins TRBV14 and TRBJ2-1; 10 bases align to TRBD2. J lost 3 bases, V lost 4 bases, and 6 bases had no gene match. The CDR3 contains 16 residues. CDR1 and CDR2 (germline): SGHDN, FVKESK.